This TCR beta chain was documented in a study of blood T cell repertoires in COVID-19. Study information: The United States, Italy and Spain were the sources of the acute and convalescent COVID-19 samples.

TCRdb's copy holds only in-frame clones and misses some; the assay was immunoSEQ multiplex PCR. Of around 170,000 clones listed, around 86% are singletons. In this sample, this clone turned up a few times. Sequencing was carried out using peripheral blood. The TCR comes from a woman younger than 45 with active or convalescent COVID-19.

CDR3 loop: CASSRRGPGANVLTF. CDR3 sequence (DNA): TGTGCCAGCAGCCGGCGGGGGCCTGGGGCCAACGTCCTGACTTTC. The chain has TRBV3-1 (or the pseudogene TRBV3-2) and TRBJ2-6; maybe TRBD2 (7 bases). Between the trimmed V and J ends, which lost 4 bases and 2 bases, there was a span of 9 bases. Germline V gene data show CDR1 as LGHDT and CDR2 as YNNKEL (reference sequence). This CDR3 has 15 residues.